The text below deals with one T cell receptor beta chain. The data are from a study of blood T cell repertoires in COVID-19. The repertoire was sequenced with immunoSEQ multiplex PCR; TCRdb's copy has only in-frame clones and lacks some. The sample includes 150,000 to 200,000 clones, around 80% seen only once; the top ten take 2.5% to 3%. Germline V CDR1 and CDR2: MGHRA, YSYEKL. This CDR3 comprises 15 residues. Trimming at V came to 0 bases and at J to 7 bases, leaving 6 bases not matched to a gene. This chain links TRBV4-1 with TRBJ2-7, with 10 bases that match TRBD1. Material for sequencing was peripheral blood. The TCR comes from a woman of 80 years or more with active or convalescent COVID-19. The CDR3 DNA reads TGCGCCAGCAGCCAAGATGTGACAGGGGGCAGGGAGCAGTACTTC. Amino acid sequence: CASSQDVTGGREQYF.